The present entry profiles one T cell receptor (beta chain) with its context. Its antigen is not yet known. Per-base quality was not reported, and no clone a single base away is much larger than it. The data stem from a study of shared clonotypes between healthy human individuals (TCRdb year 2020). A note on the overall study: Two women and a few men aged 18 to 49 years were included in the cohort. For each donor, CD4 naive and CD4 memory were each run on three plates, CD8 naive on two plates, and CD8 memory on one plate. Blood TCR repertoires of about 5 healthy adults were deeply sequenced to estimate repertoire size and the extent of clonotype sharing between individuals. Different laboratories and diverse techniques were used to prepare libraries and sequence TCR repertoires, to increase sequencing depth and limit assay-specific biases. Each donor's leukapheresis produced roughly between roughly 0.85 and 9.5 billion PBMCs.

CD8 naive samples consisted of CD45RO-negative cells that were positively selected for CCR7, yielding a CD45RA+CCR7+ population without TemRA cells. Healthy HIV-negative adults with no recently reported acute infections or vaccinations were included as donors. Every donor was a Caucasian adult residing in Nashville, Tennessee, USA. Blood was collected by leukapheresis, and PBMCs were isolated by Ficoll-Histopaque density gradient centrifugation and then cryopreserved in liquid nitrogen vapor phase. Analytical flow cytometry was used to check the purity and quantity of every magnetically sorted T cell population. Each sorted fraction had its genomic DNA isolated and then quantified by UV absorbance on a Nanodrop 2000c. Overall study results and their limits: When four donors were compared, the shared fraction of clonotypes was around 5% for naive CD4, roughly 3.4% for naive CD8, roughly 2.3% for memory CD4, and around 0.37% for memory CD8. Incomplete sequencing was indicated by rarefaction of sorted-subset datasets, despite the large sequencing depth. Larger estimated clonotype richness was generally found for naive subsets than for memory subsets. Sampling was restricted to blood, and TCR repertoires in tissues likely differ from the TCR repertoires found in blood. Because the study included a small number of donors, the genetic and exposure-history diversity represented was limited. Pairwise subsampling indicated that sequencing depth was expected to affect the degree of clonotype sharing among donors. Compared with non-shared clonotypes, clonotypes shared by all four sorted-subset donors had higher generation probabilities.

The junction shows trimming of 4 bases on V and 4 bases on J, plus 14 bases between the germline ends. The CDR1 and CDR2 encoded by the germline V gene are SQVTM and ANQGSEA. The CDR3 contains 13 residues, cysteine and phenylalanine counted. Only the CDR3 DNA stays, 39 bases, in frame from base 1. Using the deep immunoSEQ assay, TCR CDR3 regions were amplified from genomic DNA by multiplex PCR. Genomic DNA extracted from each cell subset was distributed evenly over all wells of several immunoSEQ 96-well plates, and each plate served as one replicate. For sorted subsets, each replicate PCR was loaded with 200 ng genomic DNA, equivalent to approximately 33,000 T cell genomes. Purified libraries were quantified with a Qubit 3.0 fluorometer, sized on a Bioanalyzer 2100, and re-quantified with the KAPA Library Quantification kit. Each immunoSEQ 96-well plate was sequenced on its own single-read 150-cycle Illumina NextSeq 550 flow cell. Under the source paper's analysis protocol: Because the immunoSEQ output held only junctional sequences and lacked quality scores, the filtering could not match the filtering applied to full-length reads. Sequences were annotated with PyIR, a Python wrapper for IgBLAST v1.9, using IMGT germline references to assign V/J genes and CDR3. Reads were filtered out if the reads had weak V/J assignments (E-value above 1e-6), no CDR3, stop codons, out-of-frame junctions, or ambiguous translated residues. V3J clonotypes were defined as sequences sharing an identical inferred V gene, J gene, and CDR3 amino acid sequence. Percentage overlap between repertoires was computed as shared unique clonotypes divided by the size of the smaller repertoire. RTK rarefaction, the Chao1 estimator, and Recon v2.1 estimates of unobserved clonotypes were used to assess repertoire richness. For all TCRbeta clonotypes obtained by the gDNA method from a few donors, generation probabilities were computed with OLGA. TCRdb took this table from immuneACCESS and kept in-frame rearrangements with V and J called. Such tables lack part of the clones; where checked against another copy, unresolved V genes explain under half of the gap, and the rest is unexplained. Clone size and V and J calls were adopted from that table, with D and trimming inferred from the DNA. Across this sample there are roughly 2 million clones, with around 96% seen only once. More than 0.95% of the sample rests with the top ten.

Sequencing was done on a sample of naive CD8+ T cells sorted from blood. According to the study, the label for this sample's cell subset or site signals: CD45RA+CCR7+. The V and J genes are TRBV29-1 and TRBJ2-7; the D segment cannot be called with confidence. The clonotype originates from a man aged 18 to 30 in good health. The CDR3 sequence is CSVVQTADYEQYF. The nucleotide sequence reads as follows: TGCAGCGTTGTGCAAACAGCAGATTACGAGCAGTACTTC.